This TCR beta chain was sequenced in a study of T cell responses to AZD1222 COVID-19 vaccine. Study details: Second-dose groups at about 4 or about 12 weeks were pooled. Findings and caveats of the study: Close to half of spike-specific TCRs reportedly recognize unmutated variant regions. The donor cohort was predominantly white British with a female majority, and clonal diversity may have been underestimated. Repertoire sampling happened only post peak T cell response.

On this clone: As yet, its antigen is unknown.

Using immunoSEQ multiplex PCR, the repertoire was profiled, and TCRdb retains in-frame clones only, with some absent. This sample has over 55,000 clones, with 84% found just once. V was shortened by 0 bases and J by 4 bases, with 15 bases between the two germline ends. The CDR3 has 16 residues. Germline CDR1 is LGHDT and CDR2 is YNNKEL (reference sequence). The rearrangement uses TRBV3-1 (or the pseudogene TRBV3-2) and TRBJ1-1; maybe TRBD1 (5 bases). The material sequenced was peripheral blood, taken on day 0 of AZD1222 vaccination. The receptor's source is an adult in good health. DNA of the CDR3: TGTGCCAGCAGCCAAGATTGGGACGCCCCCGGCACTGAAGCTTTCTTT. It codes for CASSQDWDAPGTEAFF.